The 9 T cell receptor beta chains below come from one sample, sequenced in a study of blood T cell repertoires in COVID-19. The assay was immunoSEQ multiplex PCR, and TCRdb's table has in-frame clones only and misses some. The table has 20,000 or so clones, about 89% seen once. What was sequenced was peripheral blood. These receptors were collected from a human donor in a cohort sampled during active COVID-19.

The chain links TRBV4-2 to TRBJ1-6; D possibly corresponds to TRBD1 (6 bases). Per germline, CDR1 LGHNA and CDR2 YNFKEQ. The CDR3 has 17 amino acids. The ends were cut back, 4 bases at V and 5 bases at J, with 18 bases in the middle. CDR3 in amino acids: CASSPGHGTENNSPLHF. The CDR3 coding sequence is TGTGCCAGCAGCCCGGGACATGGGACCGAGAATAATTCACCCCTCCACTTT.

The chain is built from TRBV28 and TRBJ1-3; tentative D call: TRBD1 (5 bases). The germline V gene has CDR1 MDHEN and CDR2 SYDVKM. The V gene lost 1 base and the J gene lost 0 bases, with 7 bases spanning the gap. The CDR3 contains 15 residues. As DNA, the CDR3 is TGTGCCAGCAGTTTATCCACAGGCTCTGGAAACACCATATATTTT. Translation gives CASSLSTGSGNTIYF.

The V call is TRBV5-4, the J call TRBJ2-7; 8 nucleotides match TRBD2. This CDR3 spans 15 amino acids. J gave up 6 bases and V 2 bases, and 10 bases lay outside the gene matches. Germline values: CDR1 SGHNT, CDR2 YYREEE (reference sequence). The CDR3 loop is CASSFGKAGAPEQYF. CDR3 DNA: TGTGCCAGCAGCTTTGGTAAAGCGGGAGCACCCGAGCAGTACTTC. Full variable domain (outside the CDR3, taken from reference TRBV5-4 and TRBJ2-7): ETGVTQSPTHLIKTRGQQVTLRCSSQSGHNTVSWYQQALGQGPQFIFQYYREEENGRGNFPPRFSGLQFPNYSSELNVNALELDDSALYLCASSFGKAGAPEQYFGPGTRLTVT.

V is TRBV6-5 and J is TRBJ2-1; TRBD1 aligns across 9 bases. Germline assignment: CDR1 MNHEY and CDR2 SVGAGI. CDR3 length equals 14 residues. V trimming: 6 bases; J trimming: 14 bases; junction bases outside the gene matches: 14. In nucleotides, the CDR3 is TGTGCCAGCAGACGTCCGGGACAGGGAGCAACGGAGTTCTTC. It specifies CASRRPGQGATEFF.

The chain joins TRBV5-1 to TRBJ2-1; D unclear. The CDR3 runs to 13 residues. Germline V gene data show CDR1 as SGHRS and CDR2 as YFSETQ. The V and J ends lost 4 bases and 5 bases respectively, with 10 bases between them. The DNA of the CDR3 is TGCGCCAGCAGCAATACAAGAAACAATGAGCAGTTCTTC. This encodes CASSNTRNNEQFF.

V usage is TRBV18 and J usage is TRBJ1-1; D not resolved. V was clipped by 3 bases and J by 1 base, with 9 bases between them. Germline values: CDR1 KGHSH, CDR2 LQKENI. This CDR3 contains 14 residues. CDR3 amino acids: CASSPHRENTEAFF. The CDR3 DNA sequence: TGTGCCAGCTCACCGCACAGAGAGAACACTGAAGCTTTCTTT.

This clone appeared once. The CDR3 region is CASSYSRTSGYEQYF. The CDR3 nucleotides read TGTGCCAGCAGTTACTCTCGGACTAGCGGCTACGAGCAGTACTTC. The J gene is TRBJ2-7, the V gene TRBV6-5, with 10 positions matching TRBD2. The CDR3 is 15 residues long. The V segment lost 0 bases and the J segment 3 bases; nucleotides outside the gene matches: 2. Germline V CDR1 and CDR2: MNHEY, SVGAGI.

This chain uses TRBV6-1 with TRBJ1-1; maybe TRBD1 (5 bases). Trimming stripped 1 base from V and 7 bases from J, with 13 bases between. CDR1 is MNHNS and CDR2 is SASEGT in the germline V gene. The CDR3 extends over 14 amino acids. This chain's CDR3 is CASSEGPKGNEAFF. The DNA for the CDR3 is TGTGCCAGCAGTGAAGGACCGAAGGGGAATGAAGCTTTCTTT.

CDR3 nucleotides: TGTGCCAGCAGCCGCCCGACTAGCGCGAACTCCTACGAGCAGTACTTC. Its protein is CASSRPTSANSYEQYF. This chain connects TRBV3-1 (or the pseudogene TRBV3-2) to TRBJ2-7, with 8 nucleotides matching TRBD2. This CDR3 contains 16 residues. CDR1 and CDR2 from the germline V gene are LGHDT and YNNKEL (reference sequence). The V gene end was trimmed by 4 bases and the J gene end by 0 bases; junction bases not matched to a gene: 8.